These 24 T cell receptor beta chains share one sample of origin, sequenced in a study of tumor-infiltrating lymphocytes in primary liver carcinoma. Total RNA amounting to roughly 0.5 ug was the source from which TCR beta cDNA was made with a constant-region primer. Generation of the TCR beta libraries relied on three nested multiplex PCR rounds using slightly modified ARM-PCR. Amplification in the first two PCR rounds was performed using TRBV1-TRBV30 forward primers and a C-beta reverse primer for roughly 10 cycles each. Via MiXCR, TCRdb re-called the multiplex PCR reads, giving one row per CDR3 protein. The table lists 250,000 to 400,000 distinct CDR3 sequences, approximately 65% of them singletons, with more than 8.5% in the top ten. It was unsorted whole blood that yielded blood RNA, and germline DNA was also extracted. The specimen sequenced was peripheral blood. Source of these receptors: a man aged 35 to 55 with primary liver carcinoma and hepatitis B virus infection.

Comments on this clonotype: A much larger clonotype is one base distant, so this may be a read error. This sequence joins TRBV4-2 and TRBJ2-1; D gene ambiguous. CDR1 and CDR2 (germline): LGHNA, YNFKEQ. The CDR3 consists of 12 residues. The CDR3: CTSSQLEDEQFF. The CDR3 nucleotides are TGTACCAGCAGCCAATTAGAGGATGAGCAGTTCTTC.

In regard to this clonotype: One end of the junction fails to match germline, which may point to a read error. V is TRBV6-1 and J is TRBJ2-6, with TRBD1 identical over 7 bases. Germline values: CDR1 MNHNS, CDR2 SASEGT. The CDR3 is 18 amino acids. DNA for the CDR3: TGTGTCAGCAGACTTGAGGTGACAGGGTTCTCTGGGGCCAACGTCCTGACTTTC. Protein: CVSRLEVTGFSGANVLTF.

For this clonotype: A much larger clone differs by one base, so this may be a read error. This chain connects TRBV6-7 to TRBJ2-1; tentative D call: TRBD1 (6 bases). TRBV6-7 is an ORF for which the function is uncertain. Trimming took off 5 bases at V and 8 bases at J, with 19 bases between the two ends. CDR3 length equals 15 residues. This chain's CDR3 is CASSRTDSVGDEQFF. CDR3 DNA sequence: TGTGCCAGCAGTCGGACGGACAGTGTAGGGGATGAGCAGTTCTTC.

This chain connects TRBV7-3 to TRBJ2-2; a possible D gene is TRBD2 (6 bases). The germline V gene encodes CDR1 SGHTA and CDR2 FQGTGA. CDR3 length: 14 residues. Trimming left V 5 bases short and J 5 bases short, with 12 bases between. As DNA, the CDR3 is TGTGCCAGCAGCCTGACTAGTGTGACCGGGGAGCTGTTTTTT. Its translation is CASSLTSVTGELFF.

This chain uses TRBV11-3 with TRBJ2-2; 7 positions match TRBD2. Germline V lookup: CDR1 SGHNT, CDR2 YENEEA. This CDR3 is built from 12 residues. The J segment lost 7 bases and the V segment lost 10 bases, leaving 6 bases of the junction unmatched. CDR3 loop: CANSAGVGELFF. DNA for the CDR3: TGTGCCAATAGCGCGGGAGTCGGGGAGCTGTTTTTT.

On this clonotype: This may come from a read error, since a much larger clone is one base off. This rearrangement joins TRBV6-5 to TRBJ2-5, with no clear D. Germline-derived CDR1 and CDR2 are MNHEY and SVGAGI. The CDR3 loop spans 13 amino acids. The DNA for the CDR3 is TGTGCCATCAGTCCTACTCTCCAAGAGACCCAGTACTTC. This codes for CAISPTLQETQYF.

This clonotype has a single count. One base away lies a much larger clone, so this may be a sequencing read error. The chain carries TRBV29-1 and TRBJ1-1, with D unclear. V lost 8 bases and J lost 6, with 19 bases in between. This CDR3 has 13 amino acids. The germline V gene has CDR1 SQVTM and CDR2 ANQGSEA. CDR3 residues: CSLGLGSGSEAFF. CDR3 DNA sequence: TGCAGCCTTGGATTAGGGTCCGGCTCTGAAGCTTTCTTT.

This clonotype has only a few counts. The gene calls are TRBV5-6 and TRBJ2-5, with 10 bases matching TRBD2. Germline lookup yields CDR1 SGHDT and CDR2 YYEEEE. The CDR3 is 16 amino acids. V lost 0 bases and J lost 7; bases outside the gene matches: 9. CDR3 DNA sequence: TGTGCCAGCAGCTTGGGCGGCCTAGCGGGAGTAGGGACCCAGTACTTC. This translates into CASSLGGLAGVGTQYF.

This clonotype occurred a few times. Its ends do not fully match the called genes, so a read error is possible. The V gene is TRBV6-2 or TRBV6-3, the J gene TRBJ1-4, with D possibly TRBD1 on 6 matching bases. This CDR3 comprises 11 residues. Germline V lookup: CDR1 MNHEY, CDR2 SVGEGT. In nucleotides, the CDR3 is TGTGCCAGCAGCCACCAATCGGGACACGGTTTT. Its translation: CASSHQSGHGF.

The chain joins TRBV10-3 to TRBJ2-1; no clear D gene. CDR1 is ENHRY, CDR2 SYGVKD, per germline. Trimming shortened V by 0 bases and J by 0 bases, and 9 bases separated the two germline ends. This CDR3 is built from 16 residues. CDR3: CAISESRSSSYNEQFF. The CDR3 nucleotides are TGTGCCATCAGTGAGTCAAGGTCAAGCTCCTACAATGAGCAGTTCTTC.

Only one count was recorded for this clonotype. This chain joins TRBV7-9 and TRBJ2-7; 7 positions match TRBD2. Germline loops: CDR1 SEHNR, CDR2 FQNEAQ (reference sequence). J lost 7 bases, V lost 5 bases, and 14 bases had no gene match. The CDR3 consists of 15 residues. CDR3 nucleotide sequence: TGTGCCAGCAGCGCGATCGGCGGGAGAGCGGGGGAGCAGTACTTC. It translates to CASSAIGGRAGEQYF. Full variable domain (outside the CDR3, taken from reference TRBV7-9 and TRBJ2-7): DTGVSQNPRHKITKRGQNVTFRCDPISEHNRLYWYRQTLGQGPEFLTYFQNEAQLEKSRLLSDRFSAERPKGSFSTLEIQRTEQGDSAMYLCASSAIGGRAGEQYFGPGTRLTVT.

A word on this clonotype: Lacking the conserved final phenylalanine or tryptophan, this CDR3 likely reflects a read error. This chain joins TRBV6-1 and TRBJ2-3; TRBD2 aligns across 12 bases. The CDR3 loop spans 16 amino acids. The germline V gene has CDR1 MNHNS and CDR2 SASEGT. This CDR3 reads CASSELLAGGTDTQYL. In DNA, the CDR3 is TGTGCCAGCAGTGAGCTTCTAGCGGGAGGGACAGATACACAGTATTTA.

This clonotype was detected only once. This may stem from a read error, because a much larger clone lies one nucleotide away. The chain is built from TRBV4-3 and TRBJ2-6; TRBD1 is a possible D gene (5 bases). The CDR3 has 19 amino acids. CDR1 is LGHNA and CDR2 is YSLEER in the germline V gene. The CDR3 region is CASCHQLPTGAAGANVLTF. DNA for the CDR3: TGCGCCAGCTGCCACCAACTACCCACAGGTGCGGCTGGGGCCAACGTCCTGACTTTC.

Remarks on this clonotype: The conserved closing phenylalanine or tryptophan is absent in this CDR3, likely reflecting a read error. The chain is built from TRBV5-1 and TRBJ2-2; 10 bases fit TRBD1. Trimming cost V 4 bases and J 7 bases; bases outside gene matches: 16. The germline V gene encodes CDR1 SGHRS and CDR2 YFSETQ. This CDR3 contains 18 residues. The CDR3 coding sequence is TGCGCCAGCAGCAGAACCCCCCCGAGACAGGGGGCGCGCGGGGAGCTGTTTTCT. Residues: CASSRTPPRQGARGELFS.

This clonotype showed up just a few times. CDR3: CASSLGRHLETQYF. The CDR3 DNA reads TGCGCCAGCAGTCTGGGACGCCATCTAGAAACGCAGTATTTT. The V gene is TRBV5-1, the J gene TRBJ2-3; D may match TRBD1 or TRBD2 (5 bases each). V lost 5 bases, J lost 9 bases, and 19 bases lay in between. Germline CDR1 and CDR2: SGHRS and YFSETQ. This CDR3 has 14 residues. The full variable domain, with the rest looked up from reference TRBV5-1 and TRBJ2-3, is KAGVTQTPRYLIKTRGQQVTLSCSPISGHRSVSWYQQTPGQGLQFLFEYFSETQRNKGNFPGRFSGRQFSNSRSEMNVSTLELGDSALYLCASSLGRHLETQYFGPGTRLTVL.

With respect to this clonotype: The junction and the germline gene differ at one end; a read error may be behind it. This rearrangement joins TRBV28 to TRBJ2-1, with TRBD2 matching over 15 bases. The germline V gene encodes CDR1 MDHEN and CDR2 SYDVKM. This CDR3 has 21 amino acids. CDR3 DNA sequence: TGTGCCAGAAGTTTCAGGGGGAAGGGGACTAGCGGGAGGACGGGTTACAATGAGCAGCTCTTC. This sequence encodes CARSFRGKGTSGRTGYNEQLF.

The chain uses TRBV11-2 and TRBJ2-1; TRBD2 matches 10 bases. V was clipped by 2 bases and J by 4 bases; unmatched bases: 8. Germline CDR1 reads SGHAT; CDR2 reads FQNNGV. This CDR3 spans 17 amino acids. CDR3 nucleotide sequence: TGTGCCAGCAGCTTAATGCGAGCGGGAGGGGTATACAATGAGCAGTTCTTC. As protein: CASSLMRAGGVYNEQFF.

The chain is built from TRBV5-6 and TRBJ1-5, with D possibly TRBD1 on 5 matching bases. V was clipped by 0 bases and J by 2 bases, with 12 bases between them. The CDR3 spans 16 residues. Germline V gives CDR1 SGHDT, CDR2 YYEEEE. CDR3 region: CASSLVQGGGNQPQHF. CDR3 DNA: TGTGCCAGCAGCTTGGTTCAGGGCGGGGGCAATCAGCCCCAGCATTTT.

V gene TRBV18 combines with J gene TRBJ1-5, with TRBD1 identical over 9 bases. Germline V gene lookup returns CDR1 KGHSH and CDR2 LQKENI. The CDR3 runs to 15 residues. The trim removed 3 bases at V and 5 bases at J, leaving 5 bases unmatched. CDR3 sequence reads: CASSPGQGLDQPQHF. The CDR3 DNA sequence: TGTGCCAGCTCACCCGGACAGGGGTTGGATCAGCCCCAGCATTTT.

The table lists this clonotype with a few counts. The chain couples TRBV27 to TRBJ1-1; 8 bases are a match to TRBD1. Trimming took 6 bases from V and 5 from J; bases not matched to a gene: 5. The CDR3 spans 13 residues. The V gene's germline CDR1 is MNHEY and CDR2 SMNVEV (reference sequence). Here the CDR3 reads CASRRDRMTEAFF. CDR3 DNA: TGTGCCAGCAGGAGGGACAGGATGACTGAAGCTTTCTTT.

With respect to this clonotype: An end of the junction differs from the germline gene, which may be a read error. This rearrangement joins TRBV11-1 to TRBJ2-7, with 9 bases fitting TRBD2. This CDR3 spans 17 amino acids. From germline, CDR1 is SGHAT and CDR2 FQDESV (reference sequence). The CDR3 DNA reads as TGTGCCAGCAGCCGTCCTGCCTTAGCGGGAGTCAGCTACGAACAGTACTTC. This sequence encodes CASSRPALAGVSYEQYF.

Concerning this clonotype: At one boundary the junction diverges from the germline segment, which might be a read error. This chain joins TRBV4-1 and TRBJ2-2, with 7 bases that match TRBD2. The CDR3 is 19 residues long. CDR1 and CDR2 from the germline V gene are MGHRA and YSYEKL. The DNA for the CDR3 is TGCGCCAGCAGCCAAGGTCGTGGTAGAGGGATGGGTCGCGGCGGGGGGCTGTTTTTT. Amino acids: CASSQGRGRGMGRGGGLFF.

The V call is TRBV6-2 or TRBV6-3, the J call TRBJ2-2; 7 bases match TRBD2. Germline CDR1 and CDR2: MNHEY and SVGEGT. This CDR3 contains 17 residues. For the CDR3, the DNA is TGTGCAAGCGCCCGACGGACTAGTTTAAGAGGGTCCGGGGAGCTGTTTTTT. Its translation: CASARRTSLRGSGELFF.

As to this clonotype: Possible read error: a much larger clone is one base away. This sequence joins TRBV4-1 and TRBJ2-2; D gene unclear. The CDR3 sequence is 14 residues long. Germline CDR1 reads MGHRA; CDR2 reads YSYEKL. V lost 6 bases, J lost 9 bases, and 17 bases lay in between. The CDR3, as DNA: TGCGCCAGCAGACTGACACGGTTAGCCAGGGAGCTGTTTTTT. Translation: CASRLTRLARELFF.